This T cell receptor beta chain comes out of a study of blood T cells in healthy people across ages. Study-wide results and caveats: Diversity estimates drawn from one million T cells were deemed underestimates.

It was with a sample-barcoded 5' primer and a J-beta primer mix that a second PCR of roughly 7 to 12 cycles was run. TCRdb re-derived calls from the 5' RACE reads in MiXCR, one entry per CDR3 protein. The data contain about 1.8 million distinct CDR3 sequences, around 48% of them singletons. With respect to this clonotype: Its specificity is not known.

The CDR3 length is 15 residues. Per germline, CDR1 MGHRA and CDR2 YSYEKL. Trimming shortened V by 2 bases and J by 4 bases, and 13 bases separated the two germline ends. Sequenced sample: blood. The chain has TRBV4-1 and TRBJ2-3; D perhaps matches TRBD1 (6 bases). The TCR was taken from a woman in her 40s in good health. CDR3 amino acids: CASSQNEQGADTQYF. CDR3 nucleotides: TGCGCCAGCAGCCAAAATGAACAGGGCGCAGATACGCAGTATTTT.